This T cell receptor (beta chain) comes out of a study of cytomegalovirus exposure and HLA in healthy donors (dated by TCRdb to the late 2010s). Regarding the complete study: According to an earlier analysis of around 600 of the donors, about 179 million T cells yielded approximately 120 million unique TCR beta sequences and 250 to 350 Gb of sequence data. About 330 gigabases of sequencing data and 75 million to 85 million unique TCR sequences made up an early release that covered 640 HLA-typed donors. Of the 300 to 500 genotyped donors, approximately 80% were placed in the genetic ancestry cluster associated with self-reported Caucasian donors. The aim of the study was to test whether cataloging public T cell receptors could identify signatures of past pathogen exposure. Using immunosequencing, the study profiled T cell repertoires from fewer than 850 subjects and related those repertoires to cytomegalovirus serostatus. In addition to the first cohort of 650 to 800 subjects, a separate validation cohort of 120 different subjects was used. To predict cytomegalovirus infection status, the study combined high-throughput TCR immunosequencing, statistical association of individual TCRs with disease status, and machine learning. A later analysis re-examined previously published TCR beta repertoires from roughly 720 donors and added high-resolution HLA genotyping to investigate patterns of TCR occurrence. Rather than using new phenotypic data, the later analysis identified candidate immune exposures from TCR beta sequences and from how often those sequences occurred across donors. An earlier analysis of 500 to 650 of the donors applied high-throughput TCR beta sequencing to assess whether each TCR beta V gene segment acted as functional or pseudogenic. Donor age, sex, ethnicity and CMV serostatus were compiled alongside the repertoire data. In a later genetic analysis, genome-wide SNP genotypes for about 60% of the 666 donors were used, and that subset was treated as a discovery cohort. All discovery cohort repertoires had been generated using a single sequencing platform. HLA typing covered class I and class II loci at four-digit resolution. Typing coverage varied by locus: roughly 629-640 donors for A, B, C, DRB1 and DQB1; roughly 500 for DQA1; more than 600 for DPA1; 400 to 480 for DPB1. Roughly five DR-DQ haplotypes were handled as single units for association and clustering because linkage in the cohort was strong. Across about 370 genotyped donors of the cohort, an average of approximately 220,000 unique TCR beta nucleotide sequences per donor were sequenced, and roughly a sixth of those sequences were non-productive. The paper's findings and limits, for the study overall: According to the authors, the approach could potentially be generalized to other disease states and immunological phenotypes. In a later genetic analysis, fewer N-insertions in productive TCRs were reported among donors in an Asian-associated ancestry cluster than the approximately 670-donor mean. A total of around 150 TCR beta chains were listed by the study as associated with cytomegalovirus. Strong co-occurrence of HLA alleles, especially DR and DQ, made assigning TCR associations to individual alleles difficult. A later analysis found that most CMV-associated TCR beta chains appeared HLA-restricted, with HLA associations seemingly driven largely by CMV exposure. In vitro tests confirmed that a few of the cytomegalovirus-associated TCR beta chains recognize cytomegalovirus antigens. CMV serostatus was the only immune exposure information available for the cohort. The presence/absence analyses assumed that sequencing depth was roughly uniform across donors, and that assumption may not be true. Because counts were too low, approximately 18 rarely observed V segments, including chromosome 9 orphons, were excluded from the earlier analysis of under 650 of the donors. In an earlier analysis of approximately 590 of the donors, most TCR beta V segments appeared in productive rearrangements about 87% or about 30% of the time, broadly matching IMGT annotations. A later analysis found that TCR association rates varied across HLA loci, with DRB1 alleles showing the most associated TCRs and HLA-C alleles the fewest. Linkage disequilibrium might explain the correlated functional status among segregating V segments, but an unknown experimental factor could not be excluded. A cluster of highly shared sequence variants was judged likely to represent a technical artifact of the sequencing pipeline. Across donors, most TCR sequences were observed very rarely, whereas some public TCRs were present in many individuals. A further reported finding was that TCR beta sequences accurately predicted the HLA-A and HLA-B alleles for most subjects in the first cohort. In a later analysis, some 17,000 TCR beta sequences were associated with specific HLA alleles at a false discovery rate of 0.05. The cohort was sequenced for TCR beta chains only, and without alpha or paired-chain data the features that could be detected were limited. In a later analysis, several top co-occurrence clusters were reported to appear linked to parvovirus B19, influenza, CMV and Epstein-Barr virus. Because the 87-base-pair reads could not distinguish some IMGT-functional V segments, including TRBV6-2 and TRBV6-3, those segments were excluded. Because HLA typing was missing for some donors at each locus, association tests included only the typed subset. In both the original and validation cohorts, the classifier was reported to diagnose cytomegalovirus status with high specificity and sensitivity. In a later analysis, HLA-associated TCR beta chains showed more clonal expansion and lower generation probabilities than non-associated chains that were equally common. An association between a missense DCLRE1C variant and V-gene and J-gene trimming of TCR beta chains was found in a later genetic analysis and replicated in an independent cohort.

Measured from the cysteine to the phenylalanine, the CDR3 is 17 residues long. The only DNA kept is the CDR3, 51 bases in frame from the first base. The germline V gene sets CDR1 to LGHNA and CDR2 to YNFKEQ. V lost 4 bases and J lost 0 bases, and the count of bases not matched to a germline gene is 7. The method behind the library was the immunoSEQ multiplex PCR assay. The multiplex PCR relied on a mix of 60 forward primers for TCR Vbeta segments and 13 reverse primers for TCR Jbeta segments. The CDR3 region of rearranged TCR beta genes was amplified from genomic DNA by a multiplex PCR assay. The Illumina HiSeq System was used to sequence the amplified TCR beta libraries as 87-base-pair reads. As for the original processing: A later analysis tallied tens of millions of unique TCR beta chains across the 700 or so repertoires, and approximately 12 million of those chains were shared by two or more donors. To remove PCR and sequencing errors, raw reads were error-corrected and collapsed into unique sequences using a nearest-neighbor algorithm that merged closely related sequences. Alignment of CDR3 sequences to IMGT reference sequences was used to assign V, D and J gene segments. For a sequence to be retained, at least a six-nucleotide match to both a V gene segment and a J gene segment was required. Rearrangements were called productive when the CDR3 lacked stop codons and stayed in frame with V and J; all others were non-productive. CDR3 was defined by IMGT convention, running from the second conserved V-encoded cysteine to the conserved J-encoded phenylalanine. In an earlier analysis of around 640 of the donors, sequences lacking an unambiguous match to a single V gene segment were excluded. In an earlier analysis of 587 of the donors, V segments were called functional above 56.7% productive rearrangements and were called segregating when the between-donor standard deviation exceeded 5%. A statistical classification framework was built to diagnose cytomegalovirus status from the catalog of TCR beta chain sequences. A later analysis assigned V and J genes by comparing TCR nucleotide sequences with IMGT/GENE-DB human TR gene sequences. The TCRdist pipeline was used in a later analysis to assign CDR3 sequences and most-parsimonious VDJ recombination scenarios. In a later analysis, each TCR beta chain was defined by its CDR3 amino acid sequence together with its V-gene family, and reads lacking a unique V-gene family were excluded. As a way to deal with suspected cross-contamination and a sequencing artifact, a later analysis dropped 640 or so nucleotide sequences that were highly shared and had low generation probability. In a later analysis, a clonal expansion index was calculated for each public chain from normalized within-repertoire ranks of inferred template counts. A later analysis computed generation probabilities with a VDJ recombination model fitted to out-of-frame rearrangements, and checked the results against IGoR. A later analysis scored TCR-TCR, TCR-HLA and TCR-CMV co-occurrence with hypergeometric tests, applying a repertoire-size bias correction to TCR pairs. To estimate false discovery rates, a later analysis permuted the HLA or CMV assignments 20 times. A later analysis grouped co-occurring TCRs with DBSCAN, adding TCRdist sequence similarity when clustering within HLA-allele-positive subsets. For co-occurrence clustering, repertoires with fewer than 30,000 or more than 120,000 public chains were excluded, along with a handful of repertoires with anomalous nucleotide sharing. TCRdb mirrors the immuneACCESS table, restricted to in-frame sequences. Some clones are absent from its copies; in checked studies, under half trace to an unresolved V gene, and the reason for the others is unknown. Clonal size and the V and J genes are those of that table, whereas D and trimming came from the DNA. Counted in this sample were some 94,000 clones; around 77% of them appeared once. The ten largest clones take up 3.4% of the sample.

In total, about 650 healthy bone marrow donors made up the cohort. At the time of sampling, every cohort member was nominally healthy, though immune exposures that went unrecorded were likely present. The donor was CMV seronegative and was included in the group of several hundred seronegative cohort members. A peripheral blood sample was provided by each donor, and peripheral blood mononuclear cells were used for TCR beta sequencing. The Qiagen DNeasy Blood Extraction Kit was used to extract genomic DNA from the blood cell samples. As concerns this clone: This clone's antigen is unknown. Within one base of it there is no much larger clone, and no base qualities were kept.

The TCR comes from a man between 35 and 55 years old in good health and CMV-seronegative. The sample was PBMCs. The chain is made from TRBV4-2 and TRBJ2-3; TRBD2 agrees with 10 junctional bases. The DNA sequence is given as TGTGCCAGCAGCCTCGGACTAGCGGACCCTAGCACAGATACGCAGTATTTT. It specifies CASSLGLADPSTDTQYF.